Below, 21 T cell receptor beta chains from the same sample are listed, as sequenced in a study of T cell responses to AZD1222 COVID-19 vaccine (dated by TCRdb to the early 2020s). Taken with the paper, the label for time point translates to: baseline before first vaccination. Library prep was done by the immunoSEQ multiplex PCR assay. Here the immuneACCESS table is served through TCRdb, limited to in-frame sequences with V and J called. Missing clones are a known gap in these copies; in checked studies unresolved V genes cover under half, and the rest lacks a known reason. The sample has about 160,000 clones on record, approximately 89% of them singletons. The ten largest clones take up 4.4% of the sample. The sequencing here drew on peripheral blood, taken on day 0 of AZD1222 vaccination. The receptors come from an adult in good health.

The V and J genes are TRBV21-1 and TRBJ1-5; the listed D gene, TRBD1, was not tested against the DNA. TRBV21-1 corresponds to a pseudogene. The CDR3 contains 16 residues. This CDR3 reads CASSKRQGWGNQPQHF. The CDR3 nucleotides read TGTGCCAGCAGCAAGCGACAGGGATGGGGCAATCAGCCCCAGCATTTT.

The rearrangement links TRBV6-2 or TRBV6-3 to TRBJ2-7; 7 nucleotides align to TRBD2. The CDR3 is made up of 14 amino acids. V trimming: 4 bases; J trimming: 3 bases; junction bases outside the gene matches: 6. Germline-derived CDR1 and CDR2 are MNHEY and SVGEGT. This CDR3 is CASSWKAGVYEQYF. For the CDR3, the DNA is TGTGCCAGCAGTTGGAAGGCGGGAGTCTACGAGCAGTACTTC.

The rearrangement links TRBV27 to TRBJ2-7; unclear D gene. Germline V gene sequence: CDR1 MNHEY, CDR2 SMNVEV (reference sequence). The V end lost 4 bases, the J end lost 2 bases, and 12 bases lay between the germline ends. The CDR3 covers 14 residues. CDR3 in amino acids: CASSSLGPAYEQYF. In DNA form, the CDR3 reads TGTGCCAGCAGTTCTCTAGGGCCGGCCTACGAGCAGTACTTC.

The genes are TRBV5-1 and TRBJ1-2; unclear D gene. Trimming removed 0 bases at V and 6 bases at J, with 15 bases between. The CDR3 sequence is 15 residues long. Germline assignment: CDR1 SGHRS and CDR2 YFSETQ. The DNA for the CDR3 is TGCGCCAGCAGCTTGGAGTCGGGTCCGAATGATGGCTACACCTTC. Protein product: CASSLESGPNDGYTF.

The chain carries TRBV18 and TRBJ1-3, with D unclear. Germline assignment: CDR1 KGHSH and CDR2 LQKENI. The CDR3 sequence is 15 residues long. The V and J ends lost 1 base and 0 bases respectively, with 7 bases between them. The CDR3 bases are TGTGCCAGCTCACCACTAGGGTACTCTGGAAACACCATATATTTT. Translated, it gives CASSPLGYSGNTIYF.

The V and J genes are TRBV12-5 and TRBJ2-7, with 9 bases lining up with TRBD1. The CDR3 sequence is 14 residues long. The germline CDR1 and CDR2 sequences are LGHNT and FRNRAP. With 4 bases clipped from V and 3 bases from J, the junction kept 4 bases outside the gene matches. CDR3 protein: CASGSGQGSYEQYF. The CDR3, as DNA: TGTGCTAGTGGTTCTGGACAGGGGAGCTACGAGCAGTACTTC.

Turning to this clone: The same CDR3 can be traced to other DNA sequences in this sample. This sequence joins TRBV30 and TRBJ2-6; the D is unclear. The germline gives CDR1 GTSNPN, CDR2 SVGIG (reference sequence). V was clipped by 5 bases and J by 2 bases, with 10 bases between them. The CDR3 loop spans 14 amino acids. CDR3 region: CAWSGGTGANVLTF. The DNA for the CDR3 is TGTGCCTGGTCGGGTGGAACTGGGGCCAACGTCCTGACTTTC.

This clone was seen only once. The CDR3 spells CASSARQGRRPGSYNEQFF. CDR3 DNA: TGTGCCAGCAGTGCCCGACAGGGTCGGCGGCCTGGCTCCTACAATGAGCAGTTCTTC. The gene calls are TRBV28 and TRBJ2-1, with 7 nucleotides matching TRBD1. V lost 5 bases, J lost 0 bases, and 16 bases stayed unmatched. The germline gives CDR1 MDHEN, CDR2 SYDVKM. This CDR3 spans 19 amino acids. The full variable domain, in which reference TRBV28 and TRBJ2-1 provide the parts outside the CDR3, is DVKVTQSSRYLVKRTGEKVFLECVQDMDHENMFWYRQDPGLGLRLIYFSYDVKMKEKGDIPEGYSVSREKKERFSLILESASTNQTSMYLCASSARQGRRPGSYNEQFFGPGTRLTVL.

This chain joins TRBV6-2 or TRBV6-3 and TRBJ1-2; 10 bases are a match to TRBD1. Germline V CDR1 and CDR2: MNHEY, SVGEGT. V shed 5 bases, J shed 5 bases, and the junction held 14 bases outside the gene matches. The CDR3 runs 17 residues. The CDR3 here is CASSQTPGTGVLYGYTF. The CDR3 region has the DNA TGTGCCAGCAGTCAAACTCCCGGGACAGGGGTTTTATATGGCTACACCTTC.

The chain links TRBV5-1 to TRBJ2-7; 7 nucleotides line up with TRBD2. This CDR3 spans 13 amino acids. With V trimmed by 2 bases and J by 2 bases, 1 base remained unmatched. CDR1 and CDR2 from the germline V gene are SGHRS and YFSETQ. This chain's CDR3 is CASSLAGTYEQYF. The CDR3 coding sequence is TGCGCCAGCAGCTTAGCGGGAACCTACGAGCAGTACTTC. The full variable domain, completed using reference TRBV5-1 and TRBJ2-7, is KAGVTQTPRYLIKTRGQQVTLSCSPISGHRSVSWYQQTPGQGLQFLFEYFSETQRNKGNFPGRFSGRQFSNSRSEMNVSTLELGDSALYLCASSLAGTYEQYFGPGTRLTVT.

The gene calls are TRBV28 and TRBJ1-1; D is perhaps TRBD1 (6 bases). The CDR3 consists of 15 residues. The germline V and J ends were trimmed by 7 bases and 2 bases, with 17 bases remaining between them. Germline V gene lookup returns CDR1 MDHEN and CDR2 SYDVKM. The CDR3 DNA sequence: TGTGCCAGCATCCCCTGGACAGAAAAAAACACTGAAGCTTTCTTT. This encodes CASIPWTEKNTEAFF.

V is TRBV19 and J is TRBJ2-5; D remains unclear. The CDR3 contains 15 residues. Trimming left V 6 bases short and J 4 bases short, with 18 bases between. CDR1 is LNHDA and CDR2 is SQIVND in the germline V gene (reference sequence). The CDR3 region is CASSPMETPGETQYF. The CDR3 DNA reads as TGTGCCAGTAGCCCAATGGAAACACCGGGAGAGACCCAGTACTTC.

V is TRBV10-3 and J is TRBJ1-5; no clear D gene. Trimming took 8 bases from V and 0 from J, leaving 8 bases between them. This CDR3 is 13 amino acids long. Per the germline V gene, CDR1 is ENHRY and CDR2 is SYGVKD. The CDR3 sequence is CAIQDLSNQPQHF. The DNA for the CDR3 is TGTGCCATCCAGGATCTTAGCAATCAGCCCCAGCATTTT.

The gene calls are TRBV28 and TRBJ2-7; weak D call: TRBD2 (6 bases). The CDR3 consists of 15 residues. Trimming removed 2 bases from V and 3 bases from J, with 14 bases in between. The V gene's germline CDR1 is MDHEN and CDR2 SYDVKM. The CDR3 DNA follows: TGTGCCAGCAGTTTAAATTGGGAAGCGGGCTACGAGCAGTACTTC. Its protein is CASSLNWEAGYEQYF.

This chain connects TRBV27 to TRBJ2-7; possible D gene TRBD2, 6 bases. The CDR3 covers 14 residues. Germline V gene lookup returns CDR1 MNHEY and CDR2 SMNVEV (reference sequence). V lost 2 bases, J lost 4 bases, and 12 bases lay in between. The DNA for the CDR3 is TGTGCCAGCAGTTTAAGGCGGGATTCGTACGAGCAGTACTTC. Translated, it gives CASSLRRDSYEQYF.

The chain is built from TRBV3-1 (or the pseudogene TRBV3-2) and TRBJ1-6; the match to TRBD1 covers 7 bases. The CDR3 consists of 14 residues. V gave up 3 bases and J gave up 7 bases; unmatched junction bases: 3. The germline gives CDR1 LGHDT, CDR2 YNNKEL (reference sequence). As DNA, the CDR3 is TGTGCCAGCAGCCAGACAGGGAAAAATTCACCCCTCCACTTT. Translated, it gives CASSQTGKNSPLHF.

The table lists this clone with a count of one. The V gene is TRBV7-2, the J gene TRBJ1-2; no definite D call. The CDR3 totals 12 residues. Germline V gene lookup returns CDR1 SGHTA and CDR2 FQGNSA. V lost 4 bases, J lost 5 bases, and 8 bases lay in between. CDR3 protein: CASSSIGYGYTF. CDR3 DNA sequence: TGTGCCAGCAGCTCAATAGGGTATGGCTACACCTTC.

The CDR3 DNA reads TGTGCCAGCAGCTTAGAGGCAGGGGGATACACTGAAGCTTTCTTT. Its protein is CASSLEAGGYTEAFF. V gene TRBV7-6 combines with J gene TRBJ1-1, with 7 nucleotides matching TRBD1. In germline, CDR1 is SGHVS, CDR2 FNYEAQ. Trimming took 1 base from V and 3 from J; bases not matched to a gene: 5. CDR3 size: 15 residues.

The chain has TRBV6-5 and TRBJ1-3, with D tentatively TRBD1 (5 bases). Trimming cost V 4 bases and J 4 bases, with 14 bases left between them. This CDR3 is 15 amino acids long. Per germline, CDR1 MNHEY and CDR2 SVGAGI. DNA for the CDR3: TGTGCCAGCAGTTCCGGGGGACCATGGGGAAACACCATATATTTT. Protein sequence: CASSSGGPWGNTIYF.

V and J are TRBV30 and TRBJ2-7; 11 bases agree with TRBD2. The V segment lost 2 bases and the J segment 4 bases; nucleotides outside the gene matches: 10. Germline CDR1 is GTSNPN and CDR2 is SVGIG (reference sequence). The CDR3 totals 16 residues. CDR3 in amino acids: CAWSSPGTSGGYEQYF. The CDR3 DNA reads TGTGCCTGGAGTTCCCCAGGGACTAGCGGAGGTTACGAGCAGTACTTC.

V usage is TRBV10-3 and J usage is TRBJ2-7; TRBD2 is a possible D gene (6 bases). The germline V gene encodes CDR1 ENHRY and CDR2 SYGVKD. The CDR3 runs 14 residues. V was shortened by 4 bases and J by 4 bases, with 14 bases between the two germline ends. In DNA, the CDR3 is TGTGCCATCAGTGCGACTAGTCTTGGTTACGAGCAGTACTTC. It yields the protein CAISATSLGYEQYF.